The 28 T cell receptor beta chains below were found in one sample sequenced in a study of blood T cells in healthy people across ages. A J-beta primer mix and a sample-barcoded 5' primer were used in a second PCR of roughly 7 to 12 cycles. TCRdb redid the calling of the 5' RACE reads with MiXCR, one entry per CDR3 protein. The repertoire has about 1.6 million distinct CDR3 sequences, around 36% of them found once; the top ten carry approximately 10%. The sample consisted of blood. The receptors come from a woman aged 25 to 39 in good health.

The sample holds a few counts of this clonotype. The chain links TRBV5-1 to TRBJ2-7; D is unclear. CDR1 and CDR2 from the germline V gene are SGHRS and YFSETQ. V was cut by 5 bases and J by 0 bases, with 15 bases left in between. The CDR3 consists of 15 residues. CDR3 amino acids: CASSTDSGSSYEQYF. CDR3 in DNA: TGCGCCAGCAGTACGGATTCGGGTAGCTCCTACGAGCAGTACTTC. The full variable domain, rest sourced from reference TRBV5-1 and TRBJ2-7, is KAGVTQTPRYLIKTRGQQVTLSCSPISGHRSVSWYQQTPGQGLQFLFEYFSETQRNKGNFPGRFSGRQFSNSRSEMNVSTLELGDSALYLCASSTDSGSSYEQYFGPGTRLTVT.

In this sample, this clonotype turned up many times. The chain couples TRBV20-1 to TRBJ2-3; 10 bases fit TRBD2. The length of the CDR3 is 16 residues. V lost 7 bases, J lost 2 bases, and 12 bases stayed unmatched. CDR1 DFQATT and CDR2 SNEGSKA come from the germline V gene (reference sequence). The CDR3 spells CSVRSTSGETTDTQYF. DNA for the CDR3: TGCAGTGTCAGAAGTACTAGCGGGGAGACCACAGATACGCAGTATTTT.

This clonotype was observed at least ten times. J is TRBJ2-7 and V is TRBV4-1; tentatively, D is TRBD1 (6 bases). Trimming left V 1 base short and J 3 bases short, with 10 bases between. Germline V gene sequence: CDR1 MGHRA, CDR2 YSYEKL. CDR3 size: 14 residues. CDR3 DNA: TGCGCCAGCAGCCAAGGAGGGGGTCTCTACGAGCAGTACTTC. It codes for CASSQGGGLYEQYF.

This clonotype was seen at least ten times. The chain couples TRBV4-1 to TRBJ2-7, with D tentatively TRBD2 (7 bases). Germline CDR1 is MGHRA and CDR2 is YSYEKL. The CDR3 extends over 15 amino acids. Trimming shortened V by 1 base and J by 6 bases, and 16 bases separated the two germline ends. The CDR3 coding sequence is TGCGCCAGCAGCCAAGCTTCGGGGGGCGGAATCGAGCAGTACTTC. Translating it yields CASSQASGGGIEQYF.

This clonotype was seen many times. V is TRBV7-2 and J is TRBJ2-5, with D hard to call. Trimming cost V 1 base and J 1 base, with 7 bases left between them. The CDR3 extends over 14 amino acids. CDR1 and CDR2 (germline): SGHTA, FQGNSA. The chain's CDR3 is CASSLGPIQETQYF. The CDR3, as DNA: TGTGCCAGCAGCTTAGGTCCCATCCAAGAGACCCAGTACTTC.

The chain is built from TRBV9 and TRBJ2-7, with 8 bases matching TRBD2. The CDR3 sequence is 15 residues long. J gave up 0 bases and V 4 bases, and 6 bases lay outside the gene matches. Germline CDR1 is SGDLS and CDR2 is YYNGEE. The CDR3 nucleotides are TGTGCCAGCAGCAAAAGCGGGGGTAGCTCCTACGAGCAGTACTTC. This translates into CASSKSGGSSYEQYF.

The gene calls are TRBV19 and TRBJ2-1; TRBD1 agrees at 7 bases. Germline trimming cut 4 bases from V and 5 bases from J; bases unmatched to any gene: 5. Germline V gene data show CDR1 as LNHDA and CDR2 as SQIVND (reference sequence). There are 14 residues in the CDR3. CDR3 nucleotides: TGTGCCAGTAGTACCGGGACAGAAAACAATGAGCAGTTCTTC. This sequence encodes CASSTGTENNEQFF.

V is TRBV5-1 and J is TRBJ2-1; a weak D match, TRBD2 (6 bases). The CDR3 consists of 17 residues. CDR1 is SGHRS and CDR2 is YFSETQ in the germline V gene. V was clipped by 4 bases and J by 4 bases, with 21 bases between them. The CDR3 nucleotides read TGCGCCAGCAGCCCCCGGCGGGGTATGCTTAGTTACAATGAGCAGTTCTTC. It translates to CASSPRRGMLSYNEQFF.

This clonotype was found a few times. Germline and junction disagree at one end, which may indicate a read error. The CDR3 DNA reads as TGTGCCAGCAGGCGGACTAGCGTGGGCACAGATGCGCAGTATTTT. This translates into CASRRTSVGTDAQYF. The chain employs TRBV12-3 or TRBV12-4 and TRBJ2-3; TRBD2 matches at 9 bases. The CDR3 runs 15 residues.

V gene TRBV2 combines with J gene TRBJ2-1; TRBD2 matches at 9 bases. The CDR3 contains 15 residues. CDR1 is SNHLY and CDR2 is FYNNEI in the germline V gene. The junction had 11 bases not matched to a gene; V was cut back by 10 bases and J by 4 bases. The CDR3 nucleotides are TGTGCCACGGGTAATTTAGCGGGAGCATACAATGAGCAGTTCTTC. This sequence encodes CATGNLAGAYNEQFF.

Many counts were recorded for this clonotype. The gene calls are TRBV2 and TRBJ2-7, with TRBD1 identical over 9 bases. Germline CDR1 SNHLY, CDR2 FYNNEI. There are 13 residues in the CDR3. V dropped 6 bases and J dropped 5; count of bases not matched to a gene: 5. The DNA of the CDR3 is TGTGCCAGCAGCGCCGGGACAGGGAACGAGCAGTACTTC. Translated, it gives CASSAGTGNEQYF.

Written as DNA, the CDR3 is TGTGCCAGCAGTGAAGCGTACGGGGGGCGCGGGGCTGAAGCTTTCTTT. Encoded protein: CASSEAYGGRGAEAFF. The chain uses TRBV6-1 and TRBJ1-1; possible D gene TRBD1, 6 bases. Germline V gene lookup returns CDR1 MNHNS and CDR2 SASEGT. V gave up 0 bases and J gave up 6 bases, with 17 bases separating them. The CDR3 contains 16 residues.

The chain is built from TRBV3-1 and TRBJ2-7; TRBD2 aligns across 9 bases. With V trimmed by 1 base and J by 1 base, 8 bases remained unmatched. The CDR3 sequence is 17 residues long. Germline values: CDR1 LGHDT, CDR2 YNNKEL (reference sequence). The DNA of the CDR3 is TGTGCCAGCAGCCAAGGTTCCGTTAGCGGGAGATCCTACGAGCAGTACTTC. It translates to CASSQGSVSGRSYEQYF.

With respect to this clonotype: A single base separates this from a much larger clone, so it may be a read error. The chain combines TRBV20-1 with TRBJ1-2, with D hard to call. Germline loops: CDR1 DFQATT, CDR2 SNEGSKA (reference sequence). CDR3 length equals 13 residues. The CDR3 here is CSARVGINYGCTF. The DNA of the CDR3 is TGCAGTGCTAGAGTCGGGATTAACTATGGCTGCACCTTC.

Regarding this clonotype: A single base separates this from a much larger clone, so it may be a read error. The chain is built from TRBV6-5 and TRBJ2-3; D tentatively reads TRBD1 or TRBD2 (6 bases each). V was trimmed by 4 bases and J by 5 bases, leaving 16 bases between them. CDR1 MNHEY and CDR2 SVGAGI come from the germline V gene. The CDR3 consists of 15 residues. CDR3 sequence: CASSCSTGARDTQYF. CDR3 nucleotide sequence: TGTGCCAGCAGTTGCTCGACGGGGGCGCGAGATACGCAGTATTTT.

This clonotype has only a few counts. V usage is TRBV7-2 and J usage is TRBJ2-1, with D tentatively TRBD1 or TRBD2 (5 bases each). Germline V lookup: CDR1 SGHTA, CDR2 FQGNSA. The CDR3 is 17 amino acids. V shed 4 bases and J shed 0 bases, with 16 bases lying between them. The DNA for the CDR3 is TGTGCCAGCAGCTCCCGTGGGGCGGGCGTCTCCTACAATGAGCAGTTCTTC. Amino acid sequence: CASSSRGAGVSYNEQFF.

V usage is TRBV6-2 or TRBV6-3 and J usage is TRBJ1-2, with a tentative D call TRBD1 (6 bases). Germline lookup yields CDR1 MNHEY and CDR2 SVGEGT. CDR3 size: 14 residues. V lost 4 bases and J lost 8, with 17 bases in between. The CDR3 protein is CASSSTGSVWGYTF. The CDR3 nucleotides read TGTGCCAGCAGTTCCACAGGGTCGGTTTGGGGCTACACCTTC.

This clonotype turned up a few times. J is TRBJ2-6 and V is TRBV30; D unresolved. The CDR3 runs to 14 residues. From germline, CDR1 is GTSNPN and CDR2 SVGIG (reference sequence). V lost 2 bases, J lost 2 bases, and 7 bases lay in between. CDR3 sequence: CAWSQGTGANVLTF. DNA of the CDR3: TGTGCCTGGAGTCAAGGGACTGGGGCCAACGTCCTGACTTTC.

In its sample, this clonotype was seen a few times. V usage is TRBV20-1 and J usage is TRBJ2-1, with 8 positions matching TRBD1. This CDR3 is built from 14 residues. V gave up 0 bases and J gave up 9 bases; unmatched junction bases: 7. Germline lookup yields CDR1 DFQATT and CDR2 SNEGSKA (reference sequence). Written as DNA, the CDR3 is TGCAGTGCTAGAGATCCCAGGGGGCTCGGTGAGCAGTTCTTC. Its protein product is CSARDPRGLGEQFF.

As regards this clonotype: An end of the junction differs from the germline gene, which may be a read error. The chain joins TRBV7-2 to TRBJ2-1; TRBD2 matches at 7 bases. CDR3 length: 19 residues. The germline V gene has CDR1 SGHTA and CDR2 FQGNSA. The CDR3, as DNA: TGTGCCGGCAGCCCCTACCCGACCTCGACTAGCTTCTCCTACAATGAGCAGTTCTTC. This codes for CAGSPYPTSTSFSYNEQFF.

The V call is TRBV3-1, the J call TRBJ2-5, with D possibly matching TRBD2 (5 bases). The CDR3 length is 16 residues. The V and J ends lost 4 bases and 2 bases respectively, with 17 bases between them. The germline gives CDR1 LGHDT, CDR2 YNNKEL (reference sequence). CDR3 bases: TGTGCCAGCAGCCCCCCGAGTGGGAGAGGGCAAGAGACCCAGTACTTC. Its translation: CASSPPSGRGQETQYF.

A remark on this clonotype: The junction and the germline gene differ at one end; a read error may be behind it. This rearrangement joins TRBV9 to TRBJ1-1; no definite D call. There are 15 residues in the CDR3. The germline gives CDR1 SGDLS, CDR2 YYNGEE. CDR3 protein: CASSVSPERDTEAFF. The CDR3 bases are TGCGCCAGCAGCGTGAGTCCAGAGAGGGACACTGAAGCTTTCTTT. The full variable domain, in which reference TRBV9 and TRBJ1-1 provide the parts outside the CDR3, is DSGVTQTPKHLITATGQRVTLRCSPRSGDLSVYWYQQSLDQGLQFLIQYYNGEERAKGNILERFSAQQFPDLHSELNLSSLELGDSALYFCASSVSPERDTEAFFGQGTRLTVV.

In DNA form, the CDR3 reads TGTGCCAGCAGTTTTGAGGCCATGACCTACAATGAGCAGTTCTTC. Amino acid sequence: CASSFEAMTYNEQFF. The chain recombines TRBV27 with TRBJ2-1, with D uncertain. V gave up 3 bases and J gave up 2 bases, with 11 bases separating them. The germline CDR1 and CDR2 sequences are MNHEY and SMNVEV (reference sequence). The CDR3 length is 15 residues.

This sequence joins TRBV6-4 and TRBJ2-7; D is perhaps TRBD2 (6 bases). The CDR3 is 14 amino acids. V dropped 7 bases and J dropped 2 bases, with 15 bases sitting between them. Germline CDR1 MRHNA, CDR2 SNTAGT. CDR3 DNA sequence: TGTGCCAGCATAGAGAGTGGGAGGCCCTACGAGCAGTACTTC. It specifies CASIESGRPYEQYF.

The chain is built from TRBV15 and TRBJ2-3, with TRBD2 matching over 11 bases. The CDR3 length is 17 residues. J lost 2 bases, V lost 0 bases, and 4 bases had no gene match. Germline-derived CDR1 and CDR2 are LNHNV and YYDKDF (reference sequence). Here the CDR3 DNA reads TGTGCCACCAGCAGAGAGTTAGCGGGAGGGGACACAGATACGCAGTATTTT. Amino acid sequence: CATSRELAGGDTDTQYF.

The chain recombines TRBV20-1 with TRBJ2-7; 9 bases are a match to TRBD2. Matching the DNA end better, TRBJ2-5 makes the J call doubtful. CDR1 is DFQATT and CDR2 is SNEGSKA in the germline V gene (reference sequence). The CDR3 is made up of 14 amino acids. The CDR3 loop reads CSASRLAVRGTQYF. The CDR3 region has the DNA TGCAGTGCCAGCAGACTAGCGGTTAGGGGGACCCAGTACTTC.

The CDR3: CASTGERYYGYTF. CDR3 DNA: TGTGCCAGCACGGGTGAGAGATACTATGGCTACACCTTC. V gene TRBV2 combines with J gene TRBJ1-2, with D hard to call. V gave up 7 bases and J gave up 3 bases, with 12 bases separating them. The CDR3 contains 13 residues. Per the germline V gene, CDR1 is SNHLY and CDR2 is FYNNEI. Combining the CDR3 with reference TRBV2 and TRBJ1-2 gives the whole variable domain EPEVTQTPSHQVTQMGQEVILRCVPISNHLYFYWYRQILGQKVEFLVSFYNNEISEKSEIFDDQFSVERPDGSNFTLKIRSTKLEDSAMYFCASTGERYYGYTFGSGTRLTVV.

This clonotype showed up just a few times. J is TRBJ2-3 and V is TRBV6-1; D may be TRBD2 (6 bases). The CDR3 is made up of 16 amino acids. V shed 7 bases and J shed 3 bases, with 20 bases lying between them. From germline, CDR1 is MNHNS and CDR2 SASEGT. The CDR3 bases are TGTGCCAGCACTGGGACGTGGCTAGCGTCGACAGATACGCAGTATTTT. Translated: CASTGTWLASTDTQYF.